Shown below are 5 T cell receptor beta chains from a single sample sequenced in a study of blood T cell repertoires in COVID-19. Sequenced by immunoSEQ multiplex PCR; TCRdb stores in-frame clones only, minus some. The data show approximately 35,000 clones, 70% to 85% seen once. Input material: peripheral blood. Source of these receptors: a human donor in a cohort sampled during active COVID-19.

This chain links TRBV2 with TRBJ2-3; 11 bases line up with TRBD2. The CDR3 runs to 14 residues. The V gene end was trimmed by 6 bases and the J gene end by 6 bases; junction bases not matched to a gene: 5. CDR1 is SNHLY, CDR2 FYNNEI, per germline. The CDR3 loop reads CASRKLAGADTQYF. CDR3 DNA: TGTGCCAGCAGAAAACTAGCGGGGGCGGATACGCAGTATTTT.

The chain combines TRBV12-1 with TRBJ2-7; the table calls TRBD1, which could not be checked here. TRBV12-1 is an annotated pseudogene. CDR3 length equals 13 residues. The CDR3 sequence: CASSASTGFEQYF. DNA of the CDR3: TGTGCCAGCAGCGCCTCGACAGGGTTCGAGCAGTACTTC.

The chain couples TRBV29-1 to TRBJ2-1; 7 bases line up with TRBD2. CDR1 is SQVTM and CDR2 is ANQGSEA in the germline V gene. V shed 5 bases and J 6 bases; nucleotides not matched to a gene: 13. This CDR3 is 15 amino acids long. The CDR3 DNA reads as TGCAGCGTTACCGGCCAGGCTAGCGGAACCAATGAGCAGTTCTTC. Translation gives CSVTGQASGTNEQFF.

The chain joins TRBV27 to TRBJ1-4; maybe TRBD1 (5 bases). The CDR3 totals 13 residues. The germline V and J ends were trimmed by 8 bases and 11 bases, with 18 bases remaining between them. Germline V CDR1 and CDR2: MNHEY, SMNVEV (reference sequence). This CDR3 is CASGGDSWSKLFF. The CDR3 DNA follows: TGTGCCAGCGGGGGGGACTCCTGGTCCAAACTGTTTTTT.

This clone was detected only once. CDR3 nucleotides: TGTGCCAGCAGCCAGCCGACTAGAATGCCCGGGGAGCTGTTTTTT. The encoded protein is CASSQPTRMPGELFF. The chain combines TRBV3-1 (or the pseudogene TRBV3-2) with TRBJ2-2; D may be TRBD2 (6 bases). The V gene lost 3 bases and the J gene lost 6 bases, with 14 bases spanning the gap. The CDR3 sequence is 15 residues long. Germline V gives CDR1 LGHDT, CDR2 YNNKEL (reference sequence).